This T cell receptor (beta chain) was observed in a study of blood T cells in healthy people across ages. Across the study: Through template switching, about one barcoded beta molecule was captured per two T cells, as measured in model experiments.

A few counts support this clonotype. Together with a sample-barcoded 5' primer, a J-beta primer mix was included in a second PCR lasting roughly 7 to 11 cycles. Each CDR3 protein is one row after TCRdb ran MiXCR on the 5' RACE reads. The sample gives approximately 1.5 million distinct CDR3 sequences, about 45% of which show up once; around 4% is in the top ten. Trimming took off 0 bases at V and 2 bases at J, with 13 bases between the two ends. Germline CDR1 MNHEY, CDR2 SVGAGI. The CDR3 length is 16 residues. This sequence was found in a woman between 18 and 30 years old in good health. The V gene is TRBV6-5, the J gene TRBJ2-5, with D possibly being TRBD1 (5 bases). The sample was blood. The CDR3 loop reads CASSYSTSKGQETQYF. As DNA, the CDR3 is TGTGCCAGCAGTTACTCGACTTCGAAGGGGCAAGAGACCCAGTACTTC.